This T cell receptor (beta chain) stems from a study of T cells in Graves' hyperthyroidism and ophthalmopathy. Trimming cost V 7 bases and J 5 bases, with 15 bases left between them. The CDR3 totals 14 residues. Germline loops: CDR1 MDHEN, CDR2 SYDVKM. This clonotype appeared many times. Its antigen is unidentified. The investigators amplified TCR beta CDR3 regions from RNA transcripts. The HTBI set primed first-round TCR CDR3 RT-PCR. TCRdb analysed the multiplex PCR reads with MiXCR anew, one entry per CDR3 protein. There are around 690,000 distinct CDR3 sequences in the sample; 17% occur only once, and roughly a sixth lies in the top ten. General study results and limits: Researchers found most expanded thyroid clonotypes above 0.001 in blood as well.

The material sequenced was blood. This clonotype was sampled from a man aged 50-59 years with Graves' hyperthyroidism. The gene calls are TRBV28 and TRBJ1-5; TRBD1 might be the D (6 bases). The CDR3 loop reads CASTPDRPYQPQHF. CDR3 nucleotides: TGTGCCAGCACCCCCGACAGGCCCTATCAGCCCCAGCATTTT. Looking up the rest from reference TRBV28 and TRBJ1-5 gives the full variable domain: DVKVTQSSRYLVKRTGEKVFLECVQDMDHENMFWYRQDPGLGLRLIYFSYDVKMKEKGDIPEGYSVSREKKERFSLILESASTNQTSMYLCASTPDRPYQPQHFGDGTRLSIL.